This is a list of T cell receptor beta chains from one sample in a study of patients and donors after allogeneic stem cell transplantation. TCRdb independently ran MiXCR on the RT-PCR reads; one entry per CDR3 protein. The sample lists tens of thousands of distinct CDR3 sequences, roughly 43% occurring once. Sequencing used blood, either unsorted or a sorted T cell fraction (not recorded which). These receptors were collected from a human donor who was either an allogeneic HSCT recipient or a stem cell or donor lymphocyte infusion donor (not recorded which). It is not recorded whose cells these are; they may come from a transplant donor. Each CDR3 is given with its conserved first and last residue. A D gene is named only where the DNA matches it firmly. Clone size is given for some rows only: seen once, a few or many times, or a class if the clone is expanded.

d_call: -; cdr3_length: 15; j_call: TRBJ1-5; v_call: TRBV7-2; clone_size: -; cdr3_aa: CASSSDGGGNQPQHF; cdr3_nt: TGTGCCAGCAGCTCAGACGGAGGAGGCAATCAGCCCCAGCATTTT
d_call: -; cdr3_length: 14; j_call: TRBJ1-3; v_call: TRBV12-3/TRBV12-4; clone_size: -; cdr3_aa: CASSSGHVPDTIYF; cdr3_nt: TGTGCCAGCAGTTCCGGGCACGTTCCGGACACCATATATTTT
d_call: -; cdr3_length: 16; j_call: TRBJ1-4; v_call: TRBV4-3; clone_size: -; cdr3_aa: CASSQGPAATNEKLFF; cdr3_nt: TGCGCCAGCAGCCAGGGACCAGCTGCAACTAATGAAAAACTGTTTTTT
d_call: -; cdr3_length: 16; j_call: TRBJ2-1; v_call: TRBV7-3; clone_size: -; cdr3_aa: CASSLRSGSSYNEQFF; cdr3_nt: TGTGCCAGCAGCTTACGCAGCGGAAGCTCCTACAATGAGCAGTTCTTC
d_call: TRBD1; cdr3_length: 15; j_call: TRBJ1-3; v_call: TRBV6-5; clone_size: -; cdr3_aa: CASSYGTVSGNTIYF; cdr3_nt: TGTGCCAGCAGTTACGGGACAGTCTCTGGAAACACCATATATTTT
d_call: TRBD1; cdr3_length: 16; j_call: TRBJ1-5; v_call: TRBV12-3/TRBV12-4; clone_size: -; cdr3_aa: CASRPTGTGGNQPQHF; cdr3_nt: TGTGCCAGCAGACCAACCGGGACAGGGGGGAATCAGCCCCAGCATTTT
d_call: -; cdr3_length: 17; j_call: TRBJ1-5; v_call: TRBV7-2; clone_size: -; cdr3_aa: CASSFGSGRDWNQPQHF; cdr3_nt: TGTGCCAGCAGCTTTGGATCGGGCAGGGACTGGAATCAGCCCCAGCATTTT
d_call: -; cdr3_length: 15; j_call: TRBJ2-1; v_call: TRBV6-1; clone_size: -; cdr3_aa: CASSEGRGSYNEQFF; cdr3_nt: TGTGCCAGCAGTGAAGGTCGGGGGTCCTACAATGAGCAGTTCTTC
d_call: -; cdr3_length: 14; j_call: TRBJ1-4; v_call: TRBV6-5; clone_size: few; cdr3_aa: CASSYGGGDEKLFF; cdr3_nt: TGTGCCAGCAGTTACGGGGGAGGCGATGAAAAACTGTTTTTT
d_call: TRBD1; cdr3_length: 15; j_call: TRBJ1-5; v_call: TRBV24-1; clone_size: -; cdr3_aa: CATSDHGQGDQPQHF; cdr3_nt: TGTGCCACCAGTGACCACGGACAGGGTGATCAGCCCCAGCATTTT
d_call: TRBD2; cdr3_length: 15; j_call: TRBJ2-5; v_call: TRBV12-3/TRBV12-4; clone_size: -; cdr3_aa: CASSFRVAGAETQYF; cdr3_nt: TGTGCCAGCAGTTTTCGAGTAGCGGGAGCGGAGACCCAGTACTTC
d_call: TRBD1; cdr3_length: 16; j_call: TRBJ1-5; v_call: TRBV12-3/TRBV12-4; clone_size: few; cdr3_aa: CASSLIGQGGNQPQHF; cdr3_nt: TGTGCCAGCAGTTTAATTGGGCAGGGGGGCAATCAGCCCCAGCATTTT
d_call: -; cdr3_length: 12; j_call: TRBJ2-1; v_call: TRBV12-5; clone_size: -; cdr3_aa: CASGLDLPRQFF; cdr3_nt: TGTGCTAGTGGTTTGGACCTCCCTAGGCAGTTCTTC
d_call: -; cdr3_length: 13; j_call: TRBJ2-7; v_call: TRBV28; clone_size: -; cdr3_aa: CASSSSSTYEQYF; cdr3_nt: TGTGCCAGCAGTTCCAGTTCCACCTACGAGCAGTACTTC
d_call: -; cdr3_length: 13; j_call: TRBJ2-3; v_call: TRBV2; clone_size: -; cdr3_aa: CASSPLPGDTQYF; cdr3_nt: TGTGCCAGCAGTCCTCTACCTGGAGATACGCAGTATTTT
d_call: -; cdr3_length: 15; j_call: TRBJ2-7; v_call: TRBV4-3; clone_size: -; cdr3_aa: CASSPNKGAAYEQYF; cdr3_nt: TGCGCCAGCAGCCCTAACAAAGGAGCGGCCTACGAGCAGTACTTC
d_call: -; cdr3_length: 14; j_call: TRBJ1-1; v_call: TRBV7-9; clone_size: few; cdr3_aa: CASSPRVQGTEAFF; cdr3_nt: TGTGCCAGCAGCCCCCGGGTGCAGGGCACTGAAGCTTTCTTT
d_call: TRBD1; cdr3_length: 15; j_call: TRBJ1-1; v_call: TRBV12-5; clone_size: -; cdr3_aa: CASGLNPGGDTEAFF; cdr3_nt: TGTGCTAGTGGTTTGAACCCAGGGGGCGACACTGAAGCTTTCTTT
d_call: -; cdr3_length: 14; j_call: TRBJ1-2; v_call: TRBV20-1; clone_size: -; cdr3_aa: CSARGGADNYGYTF; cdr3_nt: TGCAGTGCTAGAGGTGGCGCAGACAACTATGGCTACACCTTC
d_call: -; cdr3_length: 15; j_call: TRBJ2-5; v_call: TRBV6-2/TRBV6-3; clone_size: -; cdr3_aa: CASSYSWLARETQYF; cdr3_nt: TGTGCCAGCAGTTACTCCTGGCTAGCTCGTGAGACCCAGTACTTC